This T cell receptor (beta chain) appears in the sequencing data of a study of tumor-infiltrating lymphocytes in localized non-small cell lung cancer. The CDR3 is made up of 13 amino acids. The germline V and J ends were trimmed by 6 bases and 4 bases, with 12 bases remaining between them. In germline, CDR1 is MNHNY, CDR2 SVGAGI (reference sequence). This clone was counted between two and nine times. This table comes from immunoSEQ multiplex PCR, and its TCRdb copy is limited to in-frame clones, with some not included. Of tens of thousands of clones listed, approximately 64% were seen once; the top ten hold roughly 5.4%.

Sequencing was carried out using lung tumor tissue. This receptor was identified in a human donor with non-small cell lung cancer. This sequence joins TRBV6-6 and TRBJ1-1, with unresolved D. CDR3 region: CASRGGGITEAFF. The DNA of the CDR3 is TGTGCCAGCAGAGGCGGAGGAATCACTGAAGCTTTCTTT.